What follows are 10 T cell receptor beta chains derived from one specimen sequenced in a study of blood T cell repertoires in COVID-19. The repertoire was sequenced with immunoSEQ multiplex PCR; TCRdb's copy has only in-frame clones and lacks some. The table shows under 250,000 clones, with about 86% occurring only once. Sequenced input: peripheral blood. These receptors all stem from a man between 60 and 75 years old with acute or convalescent COVID-19.

The chain uses TRBV7-9 and TRBJ1-6, with D unclear. Germline V CDR1 and CDR2: SEHNR, FQNEAQ (reference sequence). Deletions cut 3 bases from V and 9 bases from J, with 12 bases between. There are 14 residues in the CDR3. CDR3 protein: CASSFDPAGSPLHF. For the CDR3, the DNA is TGTGCCAGCAGCTTTGACCCTGCGGGTTCACCCCTCCACTTT.

For this clone: Relative to the germline gene, one junction end is altered; a read error may explain this. CDR3 region: CASTLTTGPGELFF. The CDR3 DNA follows: TGCGCCAGCACCTTGACGACAGGGCCCGGGGAGCTGTTTTTT. The rearrangement joins TRBV5-1 to TRBJ2-2; 7 bases are shared with TRBD1. Looked up from germline, CDR1 is SGHRS and CDR2 is YFSETQ. The length of the CDR3 is 14 residues. The variable domain in full, completed from reference TRBV5-1 and TRBJ2-2, reads KAGVTQTPRYLIKTRGQQVTLSCSPISGHRSVSWYQQTPGQGLQFLFEYFSETQRNKGNFPGRFSGRQFSNSRSEMNVSTLELGDSALYLCASTLTTGPGELFFGEGSRLTVL.

CDR3 protein: CASSQDPSGAYEQYF. CDR3 DNA: TGCGCCAGCAGCCAAGATCCTAGCGGCGCATACGAGCAGTACTTC. The chain has TRBV4-1 and TRBJ2-7; 7 bases are shared with TRBD2. Germline loops: CDR1 MGHRA, CDR2 YSYEKL. V was pared by 0 bases and J by 4 bases, with 6 bases of the junction left unmatched. The CDR3 consists of 15 residues.

The sample holds one count of this clone. The rearrangement links TRBV24-1 to TRBJ2-1, with TRBD2 as a possible D gene (6 bases). Trimming took off 3 bases at V and 2 bases at J, with 13 bases between the two ends. This CDR3 spans 16 amino acids. Per the germline V gene, CDR1 is KGHDR and CDR2 is SFDVKD. In DNA, the CDR3 is TGTGCCACCAGTGATATGGAGGGTCTGCCCTACAATGAGCAGTTCTTC. As protein: CATSDMEGLPYNEQFF.

The V call is TRBV27, the J call TRBJ2-1; D is perhaps TRBD2 (5 bases). Trimming pared 3 bases from V and 0 bases from J, leaving 9 bases between. The CDR3 is 15 residues long. Looked up from germline, CDR1 is MNHEY and CDR2 is SMNVEV (reference sequence). CDR3 region: CASSFAGGSYNEQFF. In nucleotides, the CDR3 is TGTGCCAGCAGTTTTGCCGGAGGCTCCTACAATGAGCAGTTCTTC.

The rearrangement joins TRBV24-1 to TRBJ2-3; D is possibly TRBD1 (6 bases). CDR3 size: 19 residues. Germline assignment: CDR1 KGHDR and CDR2 SFDVKD. The V and J ends lost 9 bases and 1 base respectively, with 28 bases between them. The CDR3 DNA follows: TGTGCCACCGGCCCGGGCAGGGGCGCCCGCGTGTTCCGCACAGATACGCAGTATTTT. Translation: CATGPGRGARVFRTDTQYF.

The genes are TRBV2 and TRBJ2-5; perhaps TRBD2 as D (6 bases). The CDR3 length is 14 residues. The germline V gene encodes CDR1 SNHLY and CDR2 FYNNEI. V was cut by 7 bases and J by 0 bases, with 12 bases left in between. CDR3 region: CASTPAGHQETQYF. DNA of the CDR3: TGTGCCAGCACCCCAGCGGGCCACCAAGAGACCCAGTACTTC.

This clone appeared once. The gene calls are TRBV6-1 and TRBJ2-7; the D gene is possibly TRBD1 (5 bases). CDR3 length: 16 residues. From germline, CDR1 is MNHNS and CDR2 SASEGT. Trimming removed 2 bases from V and 2 bases from J, with 16 bases in between. CDR3 nucleotides: TGTGCCAGCAGTGAATTCGTGTGGGGCGCCACCTACGAGCAGTACTTC. Translated: CASSEFVWGATYEQYF.

This clone has a handful of counts. This chain links TRBV2 with TRBJ1-2; a weak D match, TRBD1 (6 bases). The CDR3 totals 13 residues. Germline-derived CDR1 and CDR2 are SNHLY and FYNNEI. Deletions cut 7 bases from V and 7 bases from J, with 16 bases between. CDR3 residues: CASTYLLQGGYTF. The CDR3 DNA follows: TGTGCCAGCACCTACCTGTTACAGGGTGGCTACACCTTC.

This clone was found once. This chain uses TRBV14 with TRBJ2-1; TRBD2 aligns across 10 bases. The J segment lost 4 bases and the V segment lost 4 bases, leaving 7 bases of the junction unmatched. CDR1 and CDR2 (germline): SGHDN, FVKESK. This CDR3 contains 16 residues. CDR3 protein: CASSLRLAGEYNEQFF. CDR3 DNA sequence: TGTGCCAGCAGCCTCCGGCTAGCGGGGGAGTACAATGAGCAGTTCTTC.